This T cell receptor (beta chain) was sequenced during a study of glioma-infiltrating T cells after dendritic cell vaccination. Isocitrate dehydrogenase mutation was absent in all glioblastoma patients. Blood PBMC samples: pre-vaccination, two weeks post third vaccination, and at tumor progression. Assay used: immunoSEQ multiplex PCR; TCRdb lists only in-frame clones, some missing. The sample carries some 100,000 clones, about 84% recorded once. CDR3 length equals 15 residues. Between the trimmed V and J ends, which lost 4 bases and 1 base, there was a span of 12 bases. Germline V CDR1 and CDR2: WNHNN, SYGVQD (reference sequence).

Sequences were derived from blood, sampled before dendritic cell vaccination. The clonotype was recovered from a human donor with glioblastoma. This chain uses TRBV10-1 with TRBJ2-3, with a weak D call TRBD1 (5 bases). CDR3 amino acids: CASSGSGPGTDTQYF. The CDR3 region has the DNA TGCGCCAGCAGTGGATCAGGGCCGGGCACAGATACGCAGTATTTT.